The 32 T cell receptor beta chains given below trace back to one sample, sequenced in a study of cytomegalovirus exposure and HLA in healthy donors. Measured with immunoSEQ multiplex PCR; TCRdb has only the in-frame clones, and not every one. This repertoire shows 250,000 or so clones, more than 85% found once; its top ten account for 12%. Sequencing was carried out using PBMCs. These receptors originate from a man between 18 and 35 years old in good health and CMV-seropositive.

The CDR3 region is CARKSSQYF. CDR3 DNA sequence: TGTGCCAGGAAAAGTTCGCAGTACTTC. The V and J genes are TRBV7-3 and TRBJ2-7; no definite D call. The V end lost 9 bases, the J end lost 9 bases, and 9 bases lay between the germline ends. CDR3 length equals 9 residues. Germline V lookup: CDR1 SGHTA, CDR2 FQGTGA.

The chain employs TRBV19 and TRBJ1-5; possible D gene TRBD1, 5 bases. Per the germline V gene, CDR1 is LNHDA and CDR2 is SQIVND (reference sequence). There are 15 residues in the CDR3. The V end lost 8 bases, the J end lost 1 base, and 15 bases lay between the germline ends. The CDR3 here is CASVSGKESNQPQHF. DNA for the CDR3: TGTGCCAGTGTCTCAGGGAAGGAGAGCAATCAGCCCCAGCATTTT.

The CDR3 coding sequence is TGTGCCAGCAGCGTAGGGGGCGACCCTGAAGCTTTCTTT. This encodes CASSVGGDPEAFF. The chain is built from TRBV9 and TRBJ1-1; perhaps TRBD1 as D (5 bases). CDR1 and CDR2 from the germline V gene are SGDLS and YYNGEE. The CDR3 covers 13 residues. V dropped 0 bases and J dropped 6 bases, with 9 bases sitting between them.

The chain employs TRBV27 and TRBJ2-7, with D perhaps being TRBD1 or TRBD2 (7 bases each). The CDR3 length is 13 residues. Trimming removed 9 bases at V and 0 bases at J, with 12 bases between. The germline V gene has CDR1 MNHEY and CDR2 SMNVEV (reference sequence). In nucleotides, the CDR3 is TGTGCCAGGCCAGGGGGGGACTCCTACGAGCAGTACTTC. This encodes CARPGGDSYEQYF.

V is TRBV6-1 and J is TRBJ1-5, with 8 positions matching TRBD1. The CDR3 is 16 amino acids. Per the germline V gene, CDR1 is MNHNS and CDR2 is SASEGT. Unmatched junction bases numbered 10, after V lost 4 bases and J lost 5 bases. The CDR3 bases are TGTGCCAGCAGTGGGTATGGACAGGGAATTTATCAGCCCCAGCATTTT. This encodes CASSGYGQGIYQPQHF.

The V call is TRBV28, the J call TRBJ2-6, with D tentatively TRBD2 (6 bases). There are 15 residues in the CDR3. V was shortened by 4 bases and J by 3 bases, with 10 bases between the two germline ends. Germline V gene lookup returns CDR1 MDHEN and CDR2 SYDVKM. This CDR3 reads CASSSPGVGANVLTF. CDR3 coding DNA: TGTGCCAGCAGTTCCCCGGGAGTTGGGGCCAACGTCCTGACTTTC. Drawing the rest from reference TRBV28 and TRBJ2-6, the complete variable domain is DVKVTQSSRYLVKRTGEKVFLECVQDMDHENMFWYRQDPGLGLRLIYFSYDVKMKEKGDIPEGYSVSREKKERFSLILESASTNQTSMYLCASSSPGVGANVLTFGAGSRLTVL.

This chain connects TRBV10-3 to TRBJ2-2; D possibly matches TRBD1 or TRBD2 (6 bases each). Germline CDR1 is ENHRY and CDR2 is SYGVKD. The CDR3 sequence is 14 residues long. Trimming removed 8 bases at V and 1 base at J, with 11 bases between. The DNA of the CDR3 is TGTGCCATCTCCGGGGGCGGGAACACCGGGGAGCTGTTTTTT. This sequence encodes CAISGGGNTGELFF.

This CDR3 reads CVCRYSGNTIYF. The CDR3 coding sequence is TGTGTCTGTAGGTACTCTGGAAACACCATATATTTT. This chain links TRBV30 with TRBJ1-3; no clear D gene. CDR1 is GTSNPN, CDR2 SVGIG, per germline (reference sequence). This CDR3 is 12 amino acids long.

The rearrangement uses TRBV11-2 and TRBJ2-1, with a possible D match to TRBD1 (5 bases). V gave up 3 bases and J gave up 4 bases, with 13 bases separating them. The CDR3 has 15 residues. The germline CDR1 and CDR2 sequences are SGHAT and FQNNGV. Written as DNA, the CDR3 is TGTGCCAGCAGCTTTTTGCAGGGATCGTACAATGAGCAGTTCTTC. This codes for CASSFLQGSYNEQFF.

The gene calls are TRBV4-2 and TRBJ1-5; D unresolved. Germline loops: CDR1 LGHNA, CDR2 YNFKEQ. CDR3 size: 15 residues. The V end was cut by 0 bases, the J end by 3 bases, with 9 bases between. The CDR3 here is CASSQESSNNQPQHF. For the CDR3, the DNA is TGTGCCAGCAGCCAAGAGTCTAGCAACAATCAGCCCCAGCATTTT.

This clone was found a few times. The rearrangement uses TRBV27 and TRBJ1-1, with D perhaps TRBD1 (5 bases). The CDR3 loop spans 14 amino acids. V was shortened by 8 bases and J by 4 bases, with 17 bases between the two germline ends. Per germline, CDR1 MNHEY and CDR2 SMNVEV (reference sequence). The CDR3 reads CASGDGGFGTEAFF. CDR3 DNA: TGTGCCAGCGGGGACGGCGGGTTCGGCACTGAAGCTTTCTTT.

The rearrangement joins TRBV12-5 to TRBJ1-2, with 8 bases matching TRBD1. J was trimmed by 10 bases and V by 5 bases; bases with no gene match: 9. Germline loops: CDR1 LGHNT, CDR2 FRNRAP. The CDR3 runs to 13 residues. This CDR3 is CASGRSTGDSYTF. The CDR3 DNA follows: TGTGCTAGTGGTAGATCGACAGGGGATTCCTACACCTTC.

This clone was seen just once. This chain uses TRBV27 with TRBJ1-5; D is perhaps TRBD1 (5 bases). The germline V gene has CDR1 MNHEY and CDR2 SMNVEV (reference sequence). The CDR3 sequence is 14 residues long. The V gene lost 6 bases and the J gene lost 4 bases, with 13 bases spanning the gap. CDR3 in amino acids: CASRQGALNQPQHF. As DNA, the CDR3 is TGTGCCAGCAGGCAAGGGGCCCTTAATCAGCCCCAGCATTTT.

The rearrangement uses TRBV27 and TRBJ2-1, with 10 bases matching TRBD1. With V trimmed by 3 bases and J by 6 bases, 2 bases remained unmatched. The CDR3 loop spans 14 amino acids. The V gene's germline CDR1 is MNHEY and CDR2 SMNVEV (reference sequence). The CDR3 spells CASSLTGGFNEQFF. CDR3 sequence (DNA): TGTGCCAGCAGTTTGACAGGGGGCTTCAATGAGCAGTTCTTC.

The rearrangement uses TRBV7-2 and TRBJ2-2, with no clear D. Trimming shortened V by 0 bases and J by 8 bases, and 1 base separated the two germline ends. Germline V CDR1 and CDR2: SGHTA, FQGNSA. The CDR3 runs 11 residues. Here the CDR3 reads CASSLAGELFF. CDR3 coding DNA: TGTGCCAGCAGCTTAGCGGGGGAGCTGTTTTTT.

J is TRBJ1-3 and V is TRBV6-1; D remains unclear. V was cut by 4 bases and J by 0 bases, with 10 bases left in between. Germline V gives CDR1 MNHNS, CDR2 SASEGT. The CDR3 is 15 residues long. CDR3 bases: TGTGCCAGCAGTGTGGCAGGTTTCTCTGGAAACACCATATATTTT. It yields the protein CASSVAGFSGNTIYF.

The chain combines TRBV19 with TRBJ1-2; TRBD1 is a possible D gene (5 bases). V was cut by 1 base and J by 0 bases, with 12 bases left in between. CDR3 size: 16 residues. Germline V gives CDR1 LNHDA, CDR2 SQIVND (reference sequence). The CDR3 region has the DNA TGTGCCAGTAGTATAGTTGGGGGTCCGTCTAACTATGGCTACACCTTC. It encodes CASSIVGGPSNYGYTF.

The V and J genes are TRBV27 and TRBJ2-7; D may be TRBD2 (5 bases). Germline V gene sequence: CDR1 MNHEY, CDR2 SMNVEV (reference sequence). The V end lost 4 bases, the J end lost 3 bases, and 13 bases lay between the germline ends. This CDR3 has 14 residues. The CDR3 DNA sequence: TGTGCCAGCAGTTCCGTGGACTCACTCTACGAGCAGTACTTC. Its protein product is CASSSVDSLYEQYF.

This chain links TRBV19 with TRBJ1-5; 8 nucleotides agree with TRBD1. With 8 bases clipped from V and 7 bases from J, the junction kept 13 bases outside the gene matches. CDR1 and CDR2 from the germline V gene are LNHDA and SQIVND (reference sequence). The CDR3 runs 15 residues. The CDR3 coding sequence is TGTGCCAGTTCTCCCTTGACAGGGGCGAGCCAGCCCCAGCATTTT. This sequence encodes CASSPLTGASQPQHF.

The chain is built from TRBV1 and TRBJ2-1; the D call of TRBD2 is as the table states it, not checked on the DNA. TRBV1 is recorded as a pseudogene. CDR3 size: 15 residues. CDR3 DNA: TGCACCAGCAGCAGTGCTAGCGGCTGCTACAATGAGCAGTTCTTC. Translation gives CTSSSASGCYNEQFF.

This sequence joins TRBV6-6 and TRBJ1-2; no definite D call. The CDR3 length is 16 residues. The germline gives CDR1 MNHNY, CDR2 SVGAGI (reference sequence). V gave up 2 bases and J gave up 4 bases, with 17 bases separating them. DNA of the CDR3: TGTGCCAGCAGTTACCAGATTTATCTGGAGGGCTATGGCTACACCTTC. Protein: CASSYQIYLEGYGYTF.

The genes are TRBV5-6 and TRBJ2-1; the match to TRBD2 covers 9 bases. The germline V gene has CDR1 SGHDT and CDR2 YYEEEE. This CDR3 contains 17 residues. Trimming at V came to 2 bases and at J to 4 bases, leaving 10 bases not matched to a gene. CDR3 nucleotides: TGTGCCAGCAGCTTCCTTCAGACTAGCGGAGGGTACAATGAGCAGTTCTTC. Translated, it gives CASSFLQTSGGYNEQFF.

The J gene is TRBJ1-1, the V gene TRBV2; D uncertain. CDR1 is SNHLY, CDR2 FYNNEI, per germline. The CDR3 loop spans 14 amino acids. The V and J ends lost 5 bases and 1 base respectively, with 11 bases between them. The CDR3 protein is CASSPPDGNTEAFF. Here the CDR3 DNA reads TGTGCCAGCAGTCCACCGGACGGGAACACTGAAGCTTTCTTT.

This sequence joins TRBV5-1 and TRBJ2-7, with 8 bases fitting TRBD1. The V gene end was trimmed by 0 bases and the J gene end by 8 bases; junction bases not matched to a gene: 10. CDR3 size: 15 residues. Per germline, CDR1 SGHRS and CDR2 YFSETQ. CDR3 protein: CASSLGADRDLKQYF. CDR3 DNA: TGCGCCAGCAGCTTGGGTGCGGACAGGGACCTCAAGCAGTACTTC.

J is TRBJ1-5 and V is TRBV27, with D possibly TRBD1 on 5 matching bases. The V and J ends lost 5 bases and 0 bases respectively, with 23 bases between them. Germline V lookup: CDR1 MNHEY, CDR2 SMNVEV (reference sequence). The CDR3 sequence is 19 residues long. The CDR3 reads CASSPRGLTHIYSNQPQHF. In DNA, the CDR3 is TGTGCCAGCAGTCCGAGGGGCCTCACCCATATCTATAGCAATCAGCCCCAGCATTTT.

The genes are TRBV4-2 and TRBJ2-5; D is undetermined. Germline-derived CDR1 and CDR2 are LGHNA and YNFKEQ. The CDR3 sequence is 13 residues long. Trimming cost V 0 bases and J 4 bases, with 6 bases left between them. The chain's CDR3 is CASSQDFPETQYF. The CDR3 region has the DNA TGTGCCAGCAGCCAAGATTTTCCAGAGACCCAGTACTTC.

V gene TRBV6-6 combines with J gene TRBJ2-3, with a possible D match to TRBD2 (6 bases). The germline V gene encodes CDR1 MNHNY and CDR2 SVGAGI (reference sequence). This CDR3 is built from 12 residues. The V gene lost 7 bases and the J gene lost 7 bases, with 12 bases spanning the gap. CDR3 in amino acids: CASINRGNTQYF. The CDR3 nucleotides read TGTGCCAGCATTAACCGGGGGAATACGCAGTATTTT.

For this clone: Other DNA sequences in this specimen translate into the identical CDR3. The genes are TRBV9 and TRBJ2-1; D possibly corresponds to TRBD1 (5 bases). This CDR3 is built from 15 residues. CDR1 and CDR2 (germline): SGDLS, YYNGEE. V dropped 0 bases and J dropped 1 base, with 8 bases sitting between them. CDR3 sequence (DNA): TGTGCCAGCAGCGTAGTAGGGGTTTCCTACAATGAGCAGTTCTTC. This gives the protein CASSVVGVSYNEQFF.

The V call is TRBV27, the J call TRBJ2-1; D could derive from TRBD1 or TRBD2 (5 bases each). This CDR3 is built from 13 residues. The germline V and J ends were trimmed by 6 bases and 7 bases, with 13 bases remaining between them. The germline V gene has CDR1 MNHEY and CDR2 SMNVEV (reference sequence). CDR3 bases: TGTGCCAGCAGGGTGGGGGTACTTAATGAGCAGTTCTTC. This gives the protein CASRVGVLNEQFF.

CDR3 residues: CASSLAGTLNTEAFF. CDR3 DNA sequence: TGTGCCAGCAGCTTGGCCGGGACACTCAACACTGAAGCTTTCTTT. V usage is TRBV5-5 and J usage is TRBJ1-1, with D maybe TRBD1 (6 bases). V lost 0 bases to trimming and J lost 2 bases, with 11 bases between them. The CDR3 is made up of 15 amino acids. CDR1 is SGHKS and CDR2 is YYEKEE in the germline V gene (reference sequence).

The rearrangement joins TRBV7-3 to TRBJ2-1; TRBD2 is a possible D gene (6 bases). The germline CDR1 and CDR2 sequences are SGHTA and FQGTGA. This CDR3 has 14 residues. This CDR3 reads CDRIVAGIYNEQFF. The CDR3 region has the DNA TGTGATAGGATCGTGGCGGGAATATACAATGAGCAGTTCTTC.

The chain links TRBV2 to TRBJ1-1, with D unresolved. The CDR3 loop spans 15 amino acids. The germline V and J ends were trimmed by 6 bases and 3 bases, with 17 bases remaining between them. The V gene's germline CDR1 is SNHLY and CDR2 FYNNEI. The CDR3 coding sequence is TGTGCCAGCAGGTCAGCCCAGAACCCATACACTGAAGCTTTCTTT. This codes for CASRSAQNPYTEAFF. Together with reference TRBV2 and TRBJ1-1, the CDR3 gives the full variable domain: EPEVTQTPSHQVTQMGQEVILRCVPISNHLYFYWYRQILGQKVEFLVSFYNNEISEKSEIFDDQFSVERPDGSNFTLKIRSTKLEDSAMYFCASRSAQNPYTEAFFGQGTRLTVV.